The present T cell receptor (beta chain) was sequenced within a study of OX40 agonist ivuxolimab in advanced cancers. Notes on this clone: The target antigen is unknown.

Generated by immunoSEQ multiplex PCR, the TCRdb table keeps only in-frame clones and is missing some. The sample lists roughly 75,000 clones; 80% to 90% were seen once. Looked up from germline, CDR1 is MNHEY and CDR2 is SVGAGI. The CDR3 length is 13 residues. Trimming stripped 5 bases from V and 4 bases from J, with 11 bases between. Study results and caveats: Not determined was the antigen specificity of the expanded peripheral T cells. Near-lowest levels of clonal expansion characterized partial responders at 0.1-3.0 mg/kg. Both blood CD4+ and CD8+ T cells showed clonal growth by week 6 at 0.1 to 3.0 mg/kg.

The rearrangement links TRBV6-5 to TRBJ1-1; no reliable D call. This clonotype was obtained from an adult with an advanced solid tumor such as melanoma, head and neck, liver or kidney cancer. This specimen was CD4+ or CD8+ T cells sorted from blood, taken in a trial of the OX40 agonist ivuxolimab. The CDR3 DNA is TGTGCCAGCAGTCTTTCATGGGCCACTGAAGCTTTCTTT. Its translation is CASSLSWATEAFF.